Detailed here is one T cell receptor beta chain. Germline CDR1 MNHEY, CDR2 SVGEGT. The CDR3 contains 17 residues. V was clipped by 2 bases and J by 0 bases; unmatched bases: 7. The data are from a study of blood T cell repertoires in COVID-19. For the study at large: T cells, B-cell-depleted T cells, or PBMCs provided the cDNA or gDNA that served as material.

Only in-frame clones appear in the TCRdb table, and some are missing; sequencing was by immunoSEQ multiplex PCR. The sample contains over 70,000 clones, 90% of which appear only once. Sequencing input: peripheral blood. The receptor comes from a man between 18 and 29 years old with COVID-19, enrolled during active disease. The rearrangement joins TRBV6-2 or TRBV6-3 to TRBJ2-1, with TRBD2 matching over 7 bases. The CDR3: CASSYPRDYRSYNEQFF. Here the CDR3 DNA reads TGTGCCAGCAGTTACCCCCGGGACTATCGCTCCTACAATGAGCAGTTCTTC.